This section outlines one T cell receptor (beta chain) sequence together with its context. The data were obtained in a study of blood T cell repertoires in COVID-19. Study in general: Whether acute or convalescent, the COVID-19 samples came from the United States, Italy and Spain. T cells, B-cell-depleted T cells, or PBMCs supplied cDNA or gDNA.

In the authors' methods: Amplification from reference gene primers served as the basis for estimated nucleated cell counts. Sequencing used immunoSEQ multiplex PCR; TCRdb keeps in-frame clones, though not all of them. V and J calls and clone size are as listed in that table; D and trimming were resolved from the DNA. The sample has roughly 350,000 clones; approximately 88% are singletons. The J segment lost 2 bases and the V segment lost 4 bases, leaving 8 bases of the junction unmatched. Germline V lookup: CDR1 LGHDT, CDR2 YNNKEL (reference sequence). CDR3 length: 17 residues. The clonotype originates from a woman between 50 and 59 years old with active or convalescent COVID-19. The gene calls are TRBV3-1 (or the pseudogene TRBV3-2) and TRBJ2-1, with 10 positions matching TRBD2. The sequenced sample consisted of peripheral blood. The CDR3 DNA follows: TGTGCCAGCAGCCCCCAAATGACTAGCGGGCCCTACAATGAGCAGTTCTTC. Translating gives CASSPQMTSGPYNEQFF.